Following are 9 T cell receptor beta chains from one sample sequenced in a study of blood T cell repertoires in COVID-19. Method: immunoSEQ multiplex PCR; TCRdb's copy keeps in-frame clones and lacks some. This table holds hundreds of thousands of clones, over 80% found once. The sample was peripheral blood. The receptors derive from a woman aged 50 to 65 with COVID-19, enrolled during active disease.

The genes are TRBV5-1 and TRBJ1-4; 8 positions match TRBD1. Germline V lookup: CDR1 SGHRS, CDR2 YFSETQ. Trimming took 3 bases from V and 7 from J; bases not matched to a gene: 8. This CDR3 has 15 residues. The CDR3 loop reads CASSSQGALAEKLFF. The CDR3 DNA reads TGCGCCAGCAGCTCTCAGGGGGCGCTGGCTGAAAAACTGTTTTTT.

V usage is TRBV14 and J usage is TRBJ2-3; no firm D call. CDR1 SGHDN and CDR2 FVKESK come from the germline V gene. V was shortened by 1 base and J by 8 bases, with 10 bases between the two germline ends. The CDR3 extends over 13 amino acids. CDR3 sequence: CASSQVRSGTQYF. The CDR3 region has the DNA TGTGCCAGCAGCCAAGTTCGTTCCGGTACGCAGTATTTT. Full variable domain (rest looked up from reference TRBV14 and TRBJ2-3): EAGVTQFPSHSVIEKGQTVTLRCDPISGHDNLYWYRRVMGKEIKFLLHFVKESKQDESGMPNNRFLAERTGGTYSTLKVQPAELEDSGVYFCASSQVRSGTQYFGPGTRLTVL.

V usage is TRBV7-6 and J usage is TRBJ2-3, with TRBD1 identical over 7 bases. With V trimmed by 3 bases and J by 2 bases, 8 bases remained unmatched. Germline V gene lookup returns CDR1 SGHVS and CDR2 FNYEAQ. This CDR3 is 16 amino acids long. CDR3 in amino acids: CASSFEGQRYTDTQYF. The CDR3 DNA reads TGTGCCAGCAGCTTTGAGGGACAGAGATACACAGATACGCAGTATTTT.

The chain recombines TRBV5-5 with TRBJ1-2, with TRBD1 identical over 7 bases. V lost 6 bases, J lost 1 base, and 6 bases stayed unmatched. Germline CDR1 and CDR2: SGHKS and YYEKEE (reference sequence). The CDR3 spans 14 residues. This chain's CDR3 is CASTRGGLNYGYTF. CDR3 DNA: TGTGCCAGCACCCGAGGGGGCCTTAACTATGGCTACACCTTC.

V gene TRBV5-4 combines with J gene TRBJ2-5; TRBD1 might be the D (6 bases). The germline gives CDR1 SGHNT, CDR2 YYREEE (reference sequence). The CDR3 totals 13 residues. V lost 4 bases and J 5 bases, leaving 12 bases between the germline ends. The CDR3: CASSADRRETQYF. CDR3 DNA: TGTGCCAGCAGCGCTGACAGGAGGGAGACCCAGTACTTC. The entire variable domain, with the rest obtained from reference TRBV5-4 and TRBJ2-5, is as follows: ETGVTQSPTHLIKTRGQQVTLRCSSQSGHNTVSWYQQALGQGPQFIFQYYREEENGRGNFPPRFSGLQFPNYSSELNVNALELDDSALYLCASSADRRETQYFGPGTRLLVL.

This clone has only a few counts. The V call is TRBV5-1, the J call TRBJ2-3, with D hard to call. Germline CDR1 and CDR2: SGHRS and YFSETQ. This CDR3 region has 14 residues. The V end lost 0 bases, the J end lost 0 bases, and 5 bases lay between the germline ends. CDR3 sequence (DNA): TGCGCCAGCAGCTTGGACAGTAGCACAGATACGCAGTATTTT. This sequence encodes CASSLDSSTDTQYF.

The genes are TRBV13 and TRBJ2-7, with D perhaps TRBD2 (5 bases). V was clipped by 4 bases and J by 2 bases, with 21 bases between them. The CDR3 extends over 17 amino acids. Germline values: CDR1 PRHDT, CDR2 FYEKMQ (reference sequence). CDR3 region: CASSSYPPQSGTYEQYF. The CDR3 nucleotides are TGTGCCAGCAGCTCATACCCACCCCAGAGCGGCACCTACGAGCAGTACTTC.

This clone was seen just once. The chain carries TRBV5-6 and TRBJ1-3; no reliable D call. The CDR3 contains 15 residues. V shed 0 bases and J shed 0 bases, with 7 bases lying between them. Germline V gene sequence: CDR1 SGHDT, CDR2 YYEEEE. The CDR3 DNA sequence: TGTGCCAGCAGCTTGGACTACCTCTCTGGAAACACCATATATTTT. It translates to CASSLDYLSGNTIYF.

The rearrangement links TRBV18 to TRBJ2-3, with 9 bases lining up with TRBD2. Germline CDR1 KGHSH, CDR2 LQKENI. V dropped 2 bases and J dropped 0; count of bases not matched to a gene: 3. CDR3 length equals 16 residues. In DNA, the CDR3 is TGTGCCAGCTCACCAGTTCTAGCGGGAAGCACAGATACGCAGTATTTT. Translated: CASSPVLAGSTDTQYF.